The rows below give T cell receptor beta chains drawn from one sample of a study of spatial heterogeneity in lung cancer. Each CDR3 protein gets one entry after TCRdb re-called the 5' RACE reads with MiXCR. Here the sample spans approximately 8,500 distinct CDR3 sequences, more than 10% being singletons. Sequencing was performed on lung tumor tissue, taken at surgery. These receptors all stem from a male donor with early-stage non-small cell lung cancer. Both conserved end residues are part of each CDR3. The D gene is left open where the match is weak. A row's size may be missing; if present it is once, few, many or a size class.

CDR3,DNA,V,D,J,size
CASSPALEGSSYEQYF,TGCGCCAGCAGCCCCGCCCTCGAAGGAAGCTCCTACGAGCAGTACTTC,TRBV4-1,NA,TRBJ2-7,many
CASSSRGLSTEAFF,TGTGCCAGCAGTTCTAGGGGATTGAGCACTGAAGCTTTCTTT,TRBV7-2,NA,TRBJ1-1,many
CASSLRPTPEKLFF,TGCGCCAGCAGCCTTCGGCCGACCCCGGAAAAACTGTTTTTT,TRBV5-1,NA,TRBJ1-4,few
CASRNPGDSSYNEQFF,TGTGCCAGCAGGAATCCGGGGGATAGCTCCTACAATGAGCAGTTCTTC,TRBV6-5,NA,TRBJ2-1,NA
CASSLRDKYNEQFF,TGCGCCAGCAGCTTGCGGGACAAGTACAATGAGCAGTTCTTC,TRBV5-1,NA,TRBJ2-1,NA
CASSLVRGAEAFF,TGTGCCAGCAGCTTAGTAAGGGGTGCTGAAGCTTTCTTT,TRBV7-2,NA,TRBJ1-1,many
CASSRTSGSYNEQFF,TGTGCCAGCAGCCGCACTAGCGGTTCCTACAATGAGCAGTTCTTC,TRBV3-1,TRBD2,TRBJ2-1,many
CASSLKFSEQYF,TGTGCCAGCAGCTTAAAATTTAGCGAGCAGTACTTC,TRBV7-2,NA,TRBJ2-7,medium-sized
CASSRTSGTDTQYF,TGTGCCAGCAGCAGGACTAGCGGGACAGATACGCAGTATTTT,TRBV6-6,TRBD2,TRBJ2-3,medium-sized
CASARQAMNTEAFF,TGTGCCAGCGCCAGACAGGCCATGAACACTGAAGCTTTCTTT,TRBV6-1,NA,TRBJ1-1,many
CSASPTSGYTDTQYF,TGCAGTGCTAGTCCTACTAGCGGCTACACAGATACGCAGTATTTT,TRBV20-1,TRBD2,TRBJ2-3,medium-sized
CSGQGTNTGELFF,TGCAGTGGACAAGGGACGAACACCGGGGAGCTGTTTTTT,TRBV20-1,NA,TRBJ2-2,many
CATSDWTGGNTGELFF,TGTGCCACCAGTGATTGGACAGGGGGCAACACCGGGGAGCTGTTTTTT,TRBV24-1,TRBD1,TRBJ2-2,many
CASSFPRAGRGATSTDTQYF,TGTGCCAGCAGTTTCCCCCGGGCGGGGAGAGGGGCAACTAGCACAGATACGCAGTATTTT,TRBV28,NA,TRBJ2-3,many
CASSLERFGELFF,TGTGCCAGCAGCTTAGAGCGGTTCGGGGAGCTGTTTTTT,TRBV7-9,NA,TRBJ2-2,medium-sized
CASSQADRNQETQYF,TGCGCCAGCAGCCAAGCGGACCGCAACCAAGAGACCCAGTACTTC,TRBV4-3,NA,TRBJ2-5,many
CASSQPRLAEVDTQYF,TGTGCCAGCAGCCAACCCCGACTAGCGGAGGTGGATACGCAGTATTTT,TRBV4-2,TRBD2,TRBJ2-3,many
CASSPAQGGRTEAFF,TGTGCCAGCAGCCCCGCGCAGGGGGGGAGGACTGAAGCTTTCTTT,TRBV5-5,TRBD1,TRBJ1-1,many
CSASGTETYEQYF,TGCAGTGCTTCAGGGACAGAGACCTACGAGCAGTACTTC,TRBV20-1,TRBD1,TRBJ2-7,medium-sized
CASSPSDRGDTGELFF,TGTGCCAGCAGCCCATCGGACAGGGGGGACACCGGGGAGCTGTTTTTT,TRBV4-2,TRBD1,TRBJ2-2,many
CSVRGQVDTQYF,TGCAGCGTCCGGGGGCAGGTGGATACGCAGTATTTT,TRBV29-1,NA,TRBJ2-3,medium-sized
CSAISGRVFYEQYF,TGCAGTGCTATAAGCGGGAGGGTGTTCTACGAGCAGTACTTC,TRBV20-1,TRBD2,TRBJ2-7,many
CASSPPRQGANSPLHF,TGTGCCAGCAGTCCTCCCCGGCAGGGGGCTAATTCACCCCTCCACTTT,TRBV6-6,TRBD1,TRBJ1-6,NA
CASSSETRGRPNEQFF,TGTGCCAGCAGTTCCGAGACCCGAGGGAGACCTAATGAGCAGTTCTTC,TRBV12-3/TRBV12-4,NA,TRBJ2-1,many
CASSGGQSMGGTEAFF,TGTGCCAGCAGCGGGGGACAGTCAATGGGAGGCACTGAAGCTTTCTTT,TRBV5-5,TRBD1,TRBJ1-1,many
CASSLGGLAGDTQYF,TGTGCCAGCAGCTTAGGAGGACTAGCGGGAGATACGCAGTATTTT,TRBV7-9,TRBD2,TRBJ2-3,many
CASPPSGRAVSNEQFF,TGTGCCAGCCCCCCTAGCGGGAGGGCTGTTTCCAATGAGCAGTTCTTC,TRBV6-1,TRBD2,TRBJ2-1,medium-sized
CASSMLTSGRAGTDTQYF,TGCGCCAGCAGCATGCTGACTAGCGGGAGGGCTGGCACAGATACGCAGTATTTT,TRBV5-1,TRBD2,TRBJ2-3,many
CASTPTGREKLFF,TGTGCCAGCACTCCGACAGGGAGAGAAAAACTGTTTTTT,TRBV12-3/TRBV12-4,TRBD1,TRBJ1-4,medium-sized